This T cell receptor (beta chain) emerged from a study of CD8 T cells in ankylosing spondylitis. TCRdb re-analysed the 5' RACE reads in MiXCR, keeping a single row per CDR3 protein. The sample yields 300,000 to 350,000 distinct CDR3 sequences, roughly 20% seen once. V gave up 7 bases and J gave up 6 bases, with 22 bases separating them. This CDR3 spans 16 amino acids. Looked up from germline, CDR1 is SGHRS and CDR2 is YFSETQ. This sequence joins TRBV5-1 and TRBJ2-2, with D uncertain. This receptor was obtained from a female donor with ankylosing spondylitis or in good health (not recorded which). Sequencing was done on a sample of blood, either unsorted or a sorted T cell fraction (not recorded which). The CDR3 sequence is CASSSRALKTAGELFF. CDR3 sequence (DNA): TGCGCCAGCTCGTCTCGGGCCCTCAAAACGGCCGGGGAGCTGTTTTTT.